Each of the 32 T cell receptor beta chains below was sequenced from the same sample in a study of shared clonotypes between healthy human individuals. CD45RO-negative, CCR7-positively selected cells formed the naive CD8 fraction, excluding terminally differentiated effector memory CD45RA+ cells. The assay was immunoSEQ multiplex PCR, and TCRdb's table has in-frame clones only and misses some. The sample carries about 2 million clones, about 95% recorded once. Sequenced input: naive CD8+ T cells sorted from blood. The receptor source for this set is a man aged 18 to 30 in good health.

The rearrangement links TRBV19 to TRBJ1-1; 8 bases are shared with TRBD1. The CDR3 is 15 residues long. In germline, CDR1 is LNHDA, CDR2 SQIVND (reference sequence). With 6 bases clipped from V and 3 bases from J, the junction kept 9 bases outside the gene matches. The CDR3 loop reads CASRVWQGADTEAFF. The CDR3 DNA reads TGTGCCAGTAGGGTATGGCAGGGGGCGGACACTGAAGCTTTCTTT.

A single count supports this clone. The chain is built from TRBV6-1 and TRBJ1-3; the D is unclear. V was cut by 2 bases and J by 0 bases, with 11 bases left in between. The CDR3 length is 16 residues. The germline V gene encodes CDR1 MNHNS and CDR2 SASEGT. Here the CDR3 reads CASSEPGVVSGNTIYF. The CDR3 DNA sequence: TGTGCCAGCAGTGAACCTGGCGTCGTCTCTGGAAACACCATATATTTT.

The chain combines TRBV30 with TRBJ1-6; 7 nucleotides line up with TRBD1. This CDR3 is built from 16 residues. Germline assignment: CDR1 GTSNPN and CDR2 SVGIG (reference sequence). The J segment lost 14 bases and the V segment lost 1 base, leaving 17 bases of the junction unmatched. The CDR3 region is CAWSAGAGQYIRALHF. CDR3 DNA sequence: TGTGCCTGGAGTGCTGGGGCGGGACAGTACATTCGGGCCCTCCACTTT.

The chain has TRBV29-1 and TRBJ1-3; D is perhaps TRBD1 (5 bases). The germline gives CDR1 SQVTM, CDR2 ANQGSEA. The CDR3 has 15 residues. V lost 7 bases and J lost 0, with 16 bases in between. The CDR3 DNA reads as TGCAGCGCTCTTGCCTGGGGGAGCTCTGGAAACACCATATATTTT. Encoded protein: CSALAWGSSGNTIYF.

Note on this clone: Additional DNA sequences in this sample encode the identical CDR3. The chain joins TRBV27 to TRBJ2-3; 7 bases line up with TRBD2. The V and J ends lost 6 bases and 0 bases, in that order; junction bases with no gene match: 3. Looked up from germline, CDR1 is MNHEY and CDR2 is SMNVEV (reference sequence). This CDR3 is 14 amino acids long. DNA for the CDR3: TGTGCCAGCAGAACGGGAGGAAGCACAGATACGCAGTATTTT. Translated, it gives CASRTGGSTDTQYF.

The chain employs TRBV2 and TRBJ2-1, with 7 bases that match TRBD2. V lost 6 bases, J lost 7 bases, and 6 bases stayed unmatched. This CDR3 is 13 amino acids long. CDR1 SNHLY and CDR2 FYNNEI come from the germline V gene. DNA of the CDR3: TGTGCCAGCAGGGCCTCCGGGGGGAATGAGCAGTTCTTC. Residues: CASRASGGNEQFF.

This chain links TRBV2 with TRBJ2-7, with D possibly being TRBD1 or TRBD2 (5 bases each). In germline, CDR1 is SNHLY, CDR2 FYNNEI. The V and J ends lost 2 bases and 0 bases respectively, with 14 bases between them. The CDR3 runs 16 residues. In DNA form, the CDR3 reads TGTGCCAGCAGTGAATTTCCGGGGCCCGCCTCCTACGAGCAGTACTTC. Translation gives CASSEFPGPASYEQYF.

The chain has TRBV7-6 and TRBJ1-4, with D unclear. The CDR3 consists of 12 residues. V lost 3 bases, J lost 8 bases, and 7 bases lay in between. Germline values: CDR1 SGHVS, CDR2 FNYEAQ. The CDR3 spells CASSLTREKLFF. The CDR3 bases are TGTGCCAGCAGCTTGACACGAGAAAAACTGTTTTTT.

The CDR3 DNA sequence: TGTGCCAGTAGTATCTTGGGCAGGGAGCCCCCGAACACCGGGGAGCTGTTTTTT. Protein: CASSILGREPPNTGELFF. The chain couples TRBV19 to TRBJ2-2; D possibly uses TRBD1 or TRBD2 (5 bases each). Germline lookup yields CDR1 LNHDA and CDR2 SQIVND (reference sequence). The CDR3 extends over 18 amino acids. Trimming pared 3 bases from V and 0 bases from J, leaving 17 bases between.

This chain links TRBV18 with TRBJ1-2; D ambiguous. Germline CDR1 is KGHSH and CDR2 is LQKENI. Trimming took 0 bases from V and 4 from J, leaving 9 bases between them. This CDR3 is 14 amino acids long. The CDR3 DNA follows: TGTGCCAGCTCACCACCCGCGGCGTCCTATGGCTACACCTTC. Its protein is CASSPPAASYGYTF.

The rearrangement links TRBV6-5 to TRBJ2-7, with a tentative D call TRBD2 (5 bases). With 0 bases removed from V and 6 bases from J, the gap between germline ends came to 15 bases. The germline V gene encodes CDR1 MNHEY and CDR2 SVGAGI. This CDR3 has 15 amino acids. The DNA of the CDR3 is TGTGCCAGCAGTTACTCGACGGGCCTTCGGGGCGAGCAGTACTTC. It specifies CASSYSTGLRGEQYF.

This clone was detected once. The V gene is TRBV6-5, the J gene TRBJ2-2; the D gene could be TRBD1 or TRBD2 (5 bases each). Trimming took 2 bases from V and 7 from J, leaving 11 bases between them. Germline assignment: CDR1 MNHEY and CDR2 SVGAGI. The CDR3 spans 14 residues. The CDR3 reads CASSYGGPGGELFF. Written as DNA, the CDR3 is TGTGCCAGCAGTTACGGGGGACCGGGCGGGGAGCTGTTTTTT.

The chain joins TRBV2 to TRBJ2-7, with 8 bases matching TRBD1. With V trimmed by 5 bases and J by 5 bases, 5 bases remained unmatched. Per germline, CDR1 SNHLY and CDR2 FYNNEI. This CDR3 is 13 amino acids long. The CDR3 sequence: CASSYRGENEQYF. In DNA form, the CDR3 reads TGTGCCAGCAGTTACAGGGGGGAAAACGAGCAGTACTTC.

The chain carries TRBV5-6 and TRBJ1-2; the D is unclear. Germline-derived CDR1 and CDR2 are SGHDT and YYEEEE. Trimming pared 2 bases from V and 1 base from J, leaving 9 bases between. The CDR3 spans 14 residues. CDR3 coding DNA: TGTGCCAGCAGCTTCTGGACGGGTAACTATGGCTACACCTTC. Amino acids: CASSFWTGNYGYTF.

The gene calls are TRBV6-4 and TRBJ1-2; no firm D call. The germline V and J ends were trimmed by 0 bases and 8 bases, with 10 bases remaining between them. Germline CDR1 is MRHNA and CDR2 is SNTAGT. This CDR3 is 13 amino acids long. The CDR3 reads CASSDSRSGGYTF. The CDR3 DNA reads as TGTGCCAGCAGTGACTCCCGTTCTGGGGGCTACACCTTC.

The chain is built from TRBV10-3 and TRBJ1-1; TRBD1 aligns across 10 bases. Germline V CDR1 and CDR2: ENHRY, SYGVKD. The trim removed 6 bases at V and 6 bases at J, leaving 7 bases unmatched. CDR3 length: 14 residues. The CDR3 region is CAIRRTGGSAEAFF. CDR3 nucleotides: TGTGCCATCAGACGGACAGGGGGTTCTGCTGAAGCTTTCTTT.

In DNA, the CDR3 is TGTGCCAGCAGTGCCCTGGACGGGAATCTGAACACTGAAGCTTTCTTT. Its protein product is CASSALDGNLNTEAFF. The rearrangement uses TRBV25-1 and TRBJ1-1; D unclear. Per the germline V gene, CDR1 is MGHDK and CDR2 is SYGVNS. The CDR3 is 16 amino acids. V lost 4 bases to trimming and J lost 0 bases, with 15 bases between them.

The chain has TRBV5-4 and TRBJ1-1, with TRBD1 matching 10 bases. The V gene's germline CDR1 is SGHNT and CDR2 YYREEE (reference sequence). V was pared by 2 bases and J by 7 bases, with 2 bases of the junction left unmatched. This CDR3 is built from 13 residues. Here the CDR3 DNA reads TGTGCCAGCAGCTTCGGGACAGGGGTTGAAGCTTTCTTT. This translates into CASSFGTGVEAFF.

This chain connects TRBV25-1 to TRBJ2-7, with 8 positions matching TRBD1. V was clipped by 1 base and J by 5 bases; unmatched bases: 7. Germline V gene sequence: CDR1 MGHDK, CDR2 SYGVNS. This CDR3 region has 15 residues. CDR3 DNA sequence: TGTGCCAGCAGTGAATTCAACAGGGGGATCCACGAGCAGTACTTC. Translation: CASSEFNRGIHEQYF.

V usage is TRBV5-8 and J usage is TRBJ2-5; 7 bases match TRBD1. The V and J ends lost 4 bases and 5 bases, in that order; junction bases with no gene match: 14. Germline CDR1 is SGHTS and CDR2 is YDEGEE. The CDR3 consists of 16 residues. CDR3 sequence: CASSPAPTGAWETQYF. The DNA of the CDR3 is TGTGCCAGCAGCCCGGCCCCCACAGGGGCATGGGAGACCCAGTACTTC.

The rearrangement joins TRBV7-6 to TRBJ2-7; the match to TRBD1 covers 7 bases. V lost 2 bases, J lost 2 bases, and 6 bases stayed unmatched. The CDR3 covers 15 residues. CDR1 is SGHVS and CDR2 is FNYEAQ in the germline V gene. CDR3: CASSLQETGTYEQYF. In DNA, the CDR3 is TGTGCCAGCAGCTTACAGGAGACAGGGACCTACGAGCAGTACTTC.

This CDR3 reads CASSKGYRETQYF. The CDR3 region has the DNA TGTGCCAGCAGCAAAGGGTACAGAGAGACCCAGTACTTC. This sequence joins TRBV21-1 and TRBJ2-5; TRBD1, as called in the table, went unchecked against the DNA. TRBV21-1 is labeled a pseudogene. The CDR3 is 13 amino acids.

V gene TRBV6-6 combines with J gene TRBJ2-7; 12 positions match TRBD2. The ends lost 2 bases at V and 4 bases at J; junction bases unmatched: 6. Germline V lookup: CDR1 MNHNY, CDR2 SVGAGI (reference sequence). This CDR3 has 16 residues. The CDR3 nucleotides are TGTGCCAGCAGTTACGTACTAGCGGGAGGAATGTACGAGCAGTACTTC. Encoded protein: CASSYVLAGGMYEQYF.

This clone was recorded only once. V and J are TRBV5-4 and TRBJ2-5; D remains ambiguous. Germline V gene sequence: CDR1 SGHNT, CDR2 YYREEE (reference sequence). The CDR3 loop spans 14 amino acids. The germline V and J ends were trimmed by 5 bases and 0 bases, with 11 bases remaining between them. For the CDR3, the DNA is TGTGCCAGCAGACGGACCGAAGACCAAGAGACCCAGTACTTC. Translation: CASRRTEDQETQYF. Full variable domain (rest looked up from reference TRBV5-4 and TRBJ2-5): ETGVTQSPTHLIKTRGQQVTLRCSSQSGHNTVSWYQQALGQGPQFIFQYYREEENGRGNFPPRFSGLQFPNYSSELNVNALELDDSALYLCASRRTEDQETQYFGPGTRLLVL.

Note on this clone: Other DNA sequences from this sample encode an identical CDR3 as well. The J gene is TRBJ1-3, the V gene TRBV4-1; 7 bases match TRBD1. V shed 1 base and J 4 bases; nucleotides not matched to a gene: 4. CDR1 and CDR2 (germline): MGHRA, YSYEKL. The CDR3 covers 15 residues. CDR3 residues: CASSQGQGSGNTIYF. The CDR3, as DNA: TGCGCCAGCAGCCAAGGACAGGGTTCAGGAAACACCATATATTTT.

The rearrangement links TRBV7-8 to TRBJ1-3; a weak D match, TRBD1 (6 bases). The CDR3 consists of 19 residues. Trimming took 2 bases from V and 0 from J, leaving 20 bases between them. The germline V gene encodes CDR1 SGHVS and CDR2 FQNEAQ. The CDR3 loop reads CASSLFKTTQGLSGNTIYF. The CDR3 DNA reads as TGTGCCAGCAGCTTATTTAAAACCACACAGGGCCTCTCTGGAAACACCATATATTTT.

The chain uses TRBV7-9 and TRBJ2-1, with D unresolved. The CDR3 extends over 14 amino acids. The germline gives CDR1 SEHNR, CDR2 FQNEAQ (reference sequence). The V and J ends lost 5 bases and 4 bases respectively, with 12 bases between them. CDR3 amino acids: CASSPGLGYNEQFF. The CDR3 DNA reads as TGTGCCAGCAGCCCCGGATTAGGGTACAATGAGCAGTTCTTC.

The CDR3 spells CATSREQQGGPYNEQFF. The CDR3 coding sequence is TGTGCCACCAGCAGAGAGCAGCAGGGGGGGCCCTACAATGAGCAGTTCTTC. The chain couples TRBV15 to TRBJ2-1, with D perhaps matching TRBD1 or TRBD2 (7 bases each). This CDR3 has 17 amino acids. V dropped 0 bases and J dropped 2 bases, with 14 bases sitting between them. Germline-derived CDR1 and CDR2 are LNHNV and YYDKDF (reference sequence).

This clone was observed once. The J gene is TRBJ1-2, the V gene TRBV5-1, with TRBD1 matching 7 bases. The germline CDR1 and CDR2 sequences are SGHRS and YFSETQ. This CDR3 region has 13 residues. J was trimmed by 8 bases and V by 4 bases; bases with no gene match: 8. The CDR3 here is CASSPSGTDGYTF. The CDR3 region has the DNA TGCGCCAGCAGCCCGTCTGGGACAGACGGCTACACCTTC.

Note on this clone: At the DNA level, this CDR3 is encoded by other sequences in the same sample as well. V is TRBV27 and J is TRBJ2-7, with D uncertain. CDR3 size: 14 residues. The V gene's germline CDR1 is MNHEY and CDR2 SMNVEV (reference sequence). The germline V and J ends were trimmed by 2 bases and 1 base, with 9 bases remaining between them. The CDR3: CASSLIRGSYEQYF. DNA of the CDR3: TGTGCCAGCAGTTTAATCCGTGGGTCCTACGAGCAGTACTTC.

This CDR3 reads CASSLQGNPYEQYF. The CDR3 DNA reads as TGTGCCAGCAGCTTGCAGGGAAACCCCTACGAGCAGTACTTC. The genes are TRBV5-6 and TRBJ2-7, with a weak D call TRBD1 (5 bases). Trimming left V 1 base short and J 2 bases short, with 10 bases between. CDR1 is SGHDT, CDR2 YYEEEE, per germline. This CDR3 is 14 amino acids long.

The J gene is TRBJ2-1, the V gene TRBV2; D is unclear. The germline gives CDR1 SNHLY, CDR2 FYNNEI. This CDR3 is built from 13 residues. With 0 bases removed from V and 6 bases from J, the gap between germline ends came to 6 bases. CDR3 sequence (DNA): TGTGCCAGCAGTGAAGCAGGGTTCAATGAGCAGTTCTTC. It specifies CASSEAGFNEQFF.